The 23 T cell receptor beta chains below were found in one sample sequenced in a study of T cell responses to AZD1222 COVID-19 vaccine. Data came from immunoSEQ multiplex PCR; TCRdb stores just in-frame clones and leaves some out. Of over 95,000 clones listed, about 89% are singletons. Sample: peripheral blood, taken on day 0 of AZD1222 vaccination. The source of these receptors is an adult in good health.

The chain carries TRBV19 and TRBJ2-1, with D possibly matching TRBD2 (6 bases). Germline-derived CDR1 and CDR2 are LNHDA and SQIVND (reference sequence). This CDR3 contains 13 residues. For the CDR3, the DNA is TGTGGCACCGGGACTCAATTCAACAATGAGCAGTTCTTC. Its protein product is CGTGTQFNNEQFF.

The chain recombines TRBV6-5 with TRBJ2-6; maybe TRBD1 (6 bases). Germline V CDR1 and CDR2: MNHEY, SVGAGI. V dropped 4 bases and J dropped 2 bases, with 9 bases sitting between them. This CDR3 is 15 amino acids long. The CDR3: CASSSQGPGANVLTF. CDR3 nucleotides: TGTGCCAGCAGTTCCCAGGGGCCTGGGGCCAACGTCCTGACTTTC.

The rearrangement uses TRBV2 and TRBJ2-5; a possible D gene is TRBD1 (6 bases). Germline loops: CDR1 SNHLY, CDR2 FYNNEI. This CDR3 has 14 residues. V lost 3 bases, J lost 4 bases, and 12 bases lay in between. The CDR3 region has the DNA TGTGCCAGCAGTGAGGTACAGGGTGGAGAGACCCAGTACTTC. Translation gives CASSEVQGGETQYF.

This chain links TRBV9 with TRBJ2-3; D may be TRBD1 or TRBD2 (7 bases each). In germline, CDR1 is SGDLS, CDR2 YYNGEE. With 0 bases removed from V and 6 bases from J, the gap between germline ends came to 11 bases. The CDR3 sequence is 14 residues long. The CDR3 spells CASSVGQGGDTQYF. CDR3 coding DNA: TGTGCCAGCAGCGTAGGACAGGGAGGGGATACGCAGTATTTT. Based on the CDR3 plus reference TRBV9 and TRBJ2-3, the full variable domain is DSGVTQTPKHLITATGQRVTLRCSPRSGDLSVYWYQQSLDQGLQFLIQYYNGEERAKGNILERFSAQQFPDLHSELNLSSLELGDSALYFCASSVGQGGDTQYFGPGTRLTVL.

CDR3 in DNA: TGTGCCAGCAGTGACCGACTAGCGGGTGGGGAGCAGTTCTTC. As protein: CASSDRLAGGEQFF. The chain employs TRBV6-1 and TRBJ2-1; TRBD2 matches 10 bases. CDR1 and CDR2 (germline): MNHNS, SASEGT. This CDR3 comprises 14 residues. V shed 3 bases, J shed 10 bases, and the junction held 6 bases outside the gene matches.

J is TRBJ1-6 and V is TRBV19; 8 bases agree with TRBD1. Trimming removed 10 bases from V and 6 bases from J; junction bases left unmatched: 5. The CDR3 extends over 13 amino acids. Germline V CDR1 and CDR2: LNHDA, SQIVND (reference sequence). In nucleotides, the CDR3 is TGTGCCACCTCGGACAGGGTTAATTCACCCCTCCACTTT. Amino acids: CATSDRVNSPLHF.

This sequence joins TRBV11-2 and TRBJ2-7; TRBD2 matches at 10 bases. Germline V gene sequence: CDR1 SGHAT, CDR2 FQNNGV. The V segment lost 5 bases and the J segment 12 bases; nucleotides outside the gene matches: 4. The CDR3 has 11 amino acids. The CDR3 nucleotides read TGTGCCAGCAGCGTCGGGACTAGCGCGTACTTC. Protein sequence: CASSVGTSAYF.

V gene TRBV28 combines with J gene TRBJ1-5; 11 positions match TRBD1. The V gene's germline CDR1 is MDHEN and CDR2 SYDVKM. The CDR3 runs to 15 residues. With V trimmed by 7 bases and J by 10 bases, 12 bases remained unmatched. The CDR3 loop reads CASTVAGTGGSPQHF. In DNA, the CDR3 is TGTGCCAGCACCGTGGCGGGGACAGGGGGGAGCCCCCAGCATTTT.

J is TRBJ1-1 and V is TRBV3-1 (or the pseudogene TRBV3-2); 10 bases line up with TRBD1. V was clipped by 4 bases and J by 3 bases; unmatched bases: 11. Germline CDR1 and CDR2: LGHDT and YNNKEL (reference sequence). The CDR3 sequence is 17 residues long. The CDR3, as DNA: TGTGCCAGCAGCCCTCGACAGGGGGCTGAATTGTACACTGAAGCTTTCTTT. Amino acid sequence: CASSPRQGAELYTEAFF.

Regarding this clone: Its ends do not fully match the called genes, so a read error is possible. This rearrangement joins TRBV6-2 or TRBV6-3 to TRBJ2-7; the D call may be TRBD1 or TRBD2 (5 bases each). There are 13 residues in the CDR3. Germline CDR1 is MNHEY and CDR2 is SVGEGT. The CDR3 DNA sequence: TGTGCCAGCAGTCGACCCGGGGCCTATGAGCAGTACTTC. This encodes CASSRPGAYEQYF.

The V gene is TRBV7-9, the J gene TRBJ1-3, with TRBD1 as a possible D gene (6 bases). The length of the CDR3 is 17 residues. Trimming left V 5 bases short and J 2 bases short, with 19 bases between. Germline loops: CDR1 SEHNR, CDR2 FQNEAQ (reference sequence). CDR3 nucleotides: TGTGCCAGCAGCCCGGAAAATACAGGGAGTCCTGGAAACACCATATATTTT. It translates to CASSPENTGSPGNTIYF.

This clone was seen only a few times. The rearrangement links TRBV6-1 to TRBJ1-1; D unresolved. The CDR3 totals 15 residues. V was trimmed by 3 bases and J by 1 base, leaving 12 bases between them. Germline CDR1 reads MNHNS; CDR2 reads SASEGT. The CDR3 sequence is CASSDRAAKNTEAFF. DNA for the CDR3: TGTGCCAGCAGTGATAGGGCAGCTAAGAACACTGAAGCTTTCTTT.

CDR3 in amino acids: CASSLGEMEVHYGYTF. CDR3 bases: TGCGCCAGCAGCTTGGGCGAAATGGAGGTACACTATGGCTACACCTTC. The chain couples TRBV5-1 to TRBJ1-2, with D uncertain. The CDR3 contains 16 residues. CDR1 and CDR2 from the germline V gene are SGHRS and YFSETQ. V dropped 0 bases and J dropped 3 bases, with 15 bases sitting between them.

The chain recombines TRBV7-8 with TRBJ1-4, with unresolved D. CDR1 is SGHVS and CDR2 is FQNEAQ in the germline V gene. V shed 3 bases and J shed 0 bases, with 5 bases lying between them. The CDR3 runs to 14 residues. CDR3 in amino acids: CASSLTPTNEKLFF. The DNA of the CDR3 is TGTGCCAGCAGCTTGACACCAACTAATGAAAAACTGTTTTTT.

A few counts support this clone. The genes are TRBV6-4 and TRBJ1-4; 9 bases map to TRBD1. Germline V gene data show CDR1 as MRHNA and CDR2 as SNTAGT. The CDR3 loop spans 16 amino acids. V gave up 0 bases and J gave up 8 bases; unmatched junction bases: 7. CDR3 protein: CASSDSRDREYEKLFF. The CDR3 nucleotides read TGTGCCAGCAGTGACTCCCGGGACAGGGAGTACGAAAAACTGTTTTTT.

This clone was recorded a few times. This sequence joins TRBV11-2 and TRBJ1-2; D not certain. CDR3 length: 11 residues. Looked up from germline, CDR1 is SGHAT and CDR2 is FQNNGV. Trimming shortened V by 0 bases and J by 13 bases, and 9 bases separated the two germline ends. The CDR3 loop is CASSLEAGITF. The CDR3 nucleotides read TGTGCCAGCAGCTTAGAGGCAGGAATCACCTTC.

The rearrangement joins TRBV19 to TRBJ1-3, with D perhaps TRBD1 (5 bases). V was shortened by 9 bases and J by 0 bases, with 15 bases between the two germline ends. CDR3 length equals 15 residues. Germline lookup yields CDR1 LNHDA and CDR2 SQIVND (reference sequence). The CDR3 nucleotides read TGTGCCAGCCTATACAGGCCTGGCTCTGGAAACACCATATATTTT. Its protein is CASLYRPGSGNTIYF.

V and J are TRBV3-1 (or the pseudogene TRBV3-2) and TRBJ2-7; D may be TRBD1 (5 bases). V was trimmed by 6 bases and J by 0 bases, leaving 15 bases between them. The CDR3 extends over 15 amino acids. Germline V gene lookup returns CDR1 LGHDT and CDR2 YNNKEL (reference sequence). CDR3 sequence reads: CASSPGPSSSYEQYF. The CDR3 DNA follows: TGTGCCAGCAGTCCAGGGCCCTCGAGCTCCTACGAGCAGTACTTC.

This chain links TRBV10-3 with TRBJ2-2; tentatively, D is TRBD2 (5 bases). The CDR3 is 13 amino acids. With 5 bases removed from V and 6 bases from J, the gap between germline ends came to 10 bases. Germline V CDR1 and CDR2: ENHRY, SYGVKD. CDR3 bases: TGTGCCATCAGTCGGGAAAGCGCCGGGGAGCTGTTTTTT. The encoded protein is CAISRESAGELFF.

The rearrangement links TRBV6-5 to TRBJ2-7; D remains unclear. CDR1 MNHEY and CDR2 SVGAGI come from the germline V gene. Deletions cut 7 bases from V and 1 base from J, with 5 bases between. There are 11 residues in the CDR3. CDR3 in amino acids: CASTSSYEQYF. The CDR3 DNA sequence: TGTGCCAGCACTTCGTCCTACGAGCAGTACTTC.

The chain is built from TRBV9 and TRBJ2-5; 13 positions match TRBD2. V trimming: 0 bases; J trimming: 5 bases; junction bases outside the gene matches: 10. Germline CDR1 is SGDLS and CDR2 is YYNGEE. The CDR3 has 18 residues. CDR3 region: CASSVAPALAGGRETQYF. The CDR3 DNA follows: TGTGCCAGCAGCGTAGCCCCAGCACTAGCGGGGGGGCGGGAGACCCAGTACTTC.

This sequence joins TRBV5-1 and TRBJ1-6, with 9 bases fitting TRBD1. The CDR3 contains 18 residues. Germline lookup yields CDR1 SGHRS and CDR2 YFSETQ. After removal of 4 bases from V and 0 bases from J, the junction contained 8 bases not matched to a gene. Here the CDR3 DNA reads TGCGCCAGCAGCCTGAGGACAGGGGCCAGCTCCTATAATTCACCCCTCCACTTT. Protein sequence: CASSLRTGASSYNSPLHF.

This chain joins TRBV7-9 and TRBJ1-1; D may be TRBD1 (5 bases). Germline V CDR1 and CDR2: SEHNR, FQNEAQ (reference sequence). The germline V and J ends were trimmed by 0 bases and 6 bases, with 11 bases remaining between them. This CDR3 region has 14 residues. CDR3 loop: CASSLAGELAEAFF. The CDR3 DNA is TGTGCCAGCAGCTTAGCGGGGGAATTGGCTGAAGCTTTCTTT.